Listed here is a single T cell receptor beta chain. Antigen specificity is unknown. These data are taken from a study of T cells after yellow fever vaccination. Broader study findings: A limited proportion of clonotypes was detected within both the CD4 and CD8 compartments. It was the secondary response that reached its peak faster, day 5 versus 15, but it was weaker. Contaminants from the bulk population, in the form of abundant clonotypes, could be found in FACS-sorted repertoires.

TCR cDNA, made by 5'RACE template switching, carried an added universal primer site and UMIs. Each CDR3 protein is one row after TCRdb ran MiXCR on the 5' RACE reads. The sample gives hundreds of thousands of distinct CDR3 sequences, approximately 13% of which show up once; around 15% is in the top ten. The V gene's germline CDR1 is MNHEY and CDR2 SVGEGT. V lost 4 bases and J 7 bases, leaving 11 bases between the germline ends. This CDR3 region has 13 residues. The chain recombines TRBV6-2 or TRBV6-3 with TRBJ2-4, with D possibly being TRBD1 (5 bases). The starting material was PBMCs, obtained on the day of the yellow fever booster vaccination. This receptor was identified in a man younger than 40 who received the YFV17D yellow fever vaccine. The CDR3: CASSWGLGNIQYF. DNA of the CDR3: TGTGCCAGCAGTTGGGGCCTCGGGAACATTCAGTACTTC.